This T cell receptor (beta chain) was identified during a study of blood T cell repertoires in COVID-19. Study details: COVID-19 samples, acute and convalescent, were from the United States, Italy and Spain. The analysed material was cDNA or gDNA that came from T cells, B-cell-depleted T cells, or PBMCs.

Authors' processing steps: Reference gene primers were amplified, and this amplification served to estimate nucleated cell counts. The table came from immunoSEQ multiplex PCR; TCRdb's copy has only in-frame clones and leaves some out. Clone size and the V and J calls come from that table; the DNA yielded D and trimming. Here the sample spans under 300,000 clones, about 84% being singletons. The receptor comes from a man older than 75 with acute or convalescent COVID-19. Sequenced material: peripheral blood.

As DNA, the CDR3 is TGCAGCGTAAAGGGGGTCTCCCGGGGTGAGCAGTTCTTC. Translating gives CSVKGVSRGEQFF. This chain uses TRBV29-1 with TRBJ2-1, with D tentatively TRBD1 (6 bases). CDR1 is SQVTM and CDR2 is ANQGSEA in the germline V gene. There are 13 residues in the CDR3. V lost 6 bases and J 9 bases, leaving 18 bases between the germline ends.